This T cell receptor (beta chain) emerged from a study of T cell repertoires in cytomegalovirus infection. TCRdb independently ran MiXCR on the reads; one entry per CDR3 protein. The sample records 150,000 to 200,000 distinct CDR3 sequences, approximately 18% being singletons. Trimming removed 8 bases from V and 12 bases from J, with 22 bases in between. CDR1 and CDR2 (germline): SGHTA, FQGNSA. The CDR3 consists of 13 residues. V is TRBV7-2 and J is TRBJ1-1; D might be TRBD1 (5 bases). The sequence derives from a human donor in good health (CMV status not recorded). Some clones in this sample may be carry-over from other donors' samples. What was sequenced was CD8+ T cells from PBMCs. The CDR3, as DNA: TGTGCCAGCTCGGGGGGAGGAGGGAGTGGGTCTTTCTTT. Translated: CASSGGGGSGSFF.